Included here is one T cell receptor (beta chain) sequence, with context. Through Arm-PCR of CDR3 regions and iRepertoire HTBI primers, TCR beta libraries were built. TCRdb reanalysed the multiplex PCR reads using MiXCR and keeps one entry per CDR3 protein. The repertoire has roughly 400,000 distinct CDR3 sequences, around 20% of them found once; the top ten carry roughly 20%. This sample was included in a study of regulatory T cells in long-lasting Graves disease. Time point reported: persistent/refractory GD, antithyroid drugs over 5 years with positive TRAb. Isolated PBMC RNA provided the starting material for the TCR library. V lost 1 base to trimming and J lost 3 bases, with 13 bases between them. Looked up from germline, CDR1 is SGHTA and CDR2 is FQGNSA. The CDR3 loop spans 17 amino acids.

The sequence came from a female donor with Graves disease. Sequenced here: peripheral blood mononuclear cells (PBMCs), sampled when the disease was refractory, from a patient treated with antithyroid drugs. V gene TRBV7-2 combines with J gene TRBJ2-6; possibly TRBD1 or TRBD2 for D (5 bases each). CDR3 in amino acids: CASSLVGGQGGANVLTF. The CDR3 DNA is TGTGCCAGCAGCTTAGTTGGCGGGCAGGGTGGGGCCAACGTCCTGACTTTC.